This TCR beta chain derives from a study of blood T cell repertoires in COVID-19. V shed 8 bases and J 2 bases; nucleotides not matched to a gene: 5. Germline loops: CDR1 KGHDR, CDR2 SFDVKD. This CDR3 spans 14 amino acids. The protocol was immunoSEQ multiplex PCR, while the TCRdb copy is restricted to in-frame clones and leaves out a portion. The repertoire holds 150,000 to 250,000 clones, with approximately 84% as singletons. The rearrangement uses TRBV24-1 and TRBJ1-5; TRBD1 matches 7 bases. This receptor was identified in a human donor with acute or convalescent COVID-19. The donor label of this sample is uncertain. Specimen: peripheral blood. As DNA, the CDR3 is TGTGCCACCAAGCCTGGACAGGGCAATCAGCCCCAGCATTTT. Protein sequence: CATKPGQGNQPQHF.